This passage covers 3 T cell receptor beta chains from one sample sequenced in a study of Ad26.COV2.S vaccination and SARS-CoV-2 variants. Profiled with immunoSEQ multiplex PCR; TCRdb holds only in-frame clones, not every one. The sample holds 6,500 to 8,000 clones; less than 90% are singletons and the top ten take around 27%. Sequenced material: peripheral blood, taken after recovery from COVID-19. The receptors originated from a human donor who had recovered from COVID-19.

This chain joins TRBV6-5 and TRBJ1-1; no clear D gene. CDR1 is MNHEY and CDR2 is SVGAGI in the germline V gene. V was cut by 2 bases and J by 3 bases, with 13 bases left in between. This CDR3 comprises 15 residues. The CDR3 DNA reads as TGTGCCAGCAGTTACCTCCGGGTTGGGGACACTGAAGCTTTCTTT. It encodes CASSYLRVGDTEAFF.

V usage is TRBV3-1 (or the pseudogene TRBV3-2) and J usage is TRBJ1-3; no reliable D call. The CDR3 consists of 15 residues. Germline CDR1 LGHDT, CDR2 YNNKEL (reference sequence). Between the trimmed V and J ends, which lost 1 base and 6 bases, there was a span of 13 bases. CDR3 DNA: TGTGCCAGCAGCCAAGGGTCGGAATCCCAAAACACCATATATTTT. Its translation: CASSQGSESQNTIYF.

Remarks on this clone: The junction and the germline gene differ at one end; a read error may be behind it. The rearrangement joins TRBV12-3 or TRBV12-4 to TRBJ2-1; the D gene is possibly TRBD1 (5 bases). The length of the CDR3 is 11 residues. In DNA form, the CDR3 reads TGTGCCAGCAGTTTTAGGGGTCGGCGTATCTTC. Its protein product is CASSFRGRRIF.